The 23 T cell receptor beta chains in this list originate from one sample, sequenced in a study of response to subunit inactivated influenza vaccine (dated by TCRdb to 2016 to 2018). Receptor amplification or capture employed RT-PCR. Instrument used: Illumina HiSeq 2500. TCRdb applied fastp at Q25 and MiXCR to the public reads, then kept only in-frame beta chains. Entries that share a CDR3 protein sequence are merged under the most common genes and DNA. The sample has a few hundred thousand distinct CDR3 sequences on record, roughly 7.6% of them singletons. The leading ten clones occupy 13% of the sample. The material was PBMCs from blood, obtained roughly 24 months after vaccination. These receptors were collected from a man aged 45 to 70 who received an inactivated influenza vaccine. Donor details come from another sample of the same person, matched by shared clones.

V gene TRBV7-9 combines with J gene TRBJ2-7; D is possibly TRBD2 (5 bases). CDR1 SEHNR and CDR2 FQNEAQ come from the germline V gene (reference sequence). This CDR3 has 12 residues. The ends were cut back, 4 bases at V and 5 bases at J, with 9 bases in the middle. CDR3 DNA sequence: TGTGCCAGCAGCTACAGAGGGAACGAGCAGTACTTC. Encoded protein: CASSYRGNEQYF.

V is TRBV6-1 and J is TRBJ2-3; TRBD2 agrees at 7 bases. Unmatched junction bases numbered 10, after V lost 7 bases and J lost 3 bases. The CDR3 is made up of 15 amino acids. CDR1 is MNHNS, CDR2 SASEGT, per germline. The CDR3 DNA reads as TGTGCCAGCACCTCCCTCGGCGGGAGTACAGATACGCAGTATTTT. Amino acids: CASTSLGGSTDTQYF.

This clonotype was seen a few times. The chain couples TRBV5-1 to TRBJ2-7; TRBD1 might be the D (6 bases). The V gene lost 2 bases and the J gene lost 4 bases, with 13 bases spanning the gap. This CDR3 has 14 amino acids. Germline loops: CDR1 SGHRS, CDR2 YFSETQ. The CDR3 region has the DNA TGCGCCAGCAGCTTATCTGGGGACACTTACGAGCAGTACTTC. It specifies CASSLSGDTYEQYF. The full variable domain, rest sourced from reference TRBV5-1 and TRBJ2-7, is KAGVTQTPRYLIKTRGQQVTLSCSPISGHRSVSWYQQTPGQGLQFLFEYFSETQRNKGNFPGRFSGRQFSNSRSEMNVSTLELGDSALYLCASSLSGDTYEQYFGPGTRLTVT.

The V call is TRBV6-1, the J call TRBJ2-7, with D perhaps matching TRBD1 (6 bases). Per germline, CDR1 MNHNS and CDR2 SASEGT. This CDR3 comprises 14 residues. V lost 5 bases, J lost 1 base, and 12 bases lay in between. Here the CDR3 DNA reads TGTGCCAGCAGTAAATATGGACAGTCCTACGAGCAGTACTTC. Its translation is CASSKYGQSYEQYF.

The chain has TRBV6-1 and TRBJ2-2, with a possible D match to TRBD2 (5 bases). Germline V gene sequence: CDR1 MNHNS, CDR2 SASEGT. The length of the CDR3 is 14 residues. Trimming pared 10 bases from V and 6 bases from J, leaving 18 bases between. The CDR3 loop reads CATYPRARSGELFF. The CDR3 DNA reads as TGTGCCACCTACCCGAGGGCCCGCTCCGGGGAGCTGTTTTTT.

The V and J genes are TRBV20-1 and TRBJ1-1; D ambiguous. Germline V gene lookup returns CDR1 DFQATT and CDR2 SNEGSKA (reference sequence). V lost 7 bases and J lost 5, with 20 bases in between. The length of the CDR3 is 14 residues. This chain's CDR3 is CSVLAQWRETEAFF. The CDR3 DNA is TGCAGTGTGCTTGCCCAGTGGAGAGAAACTGAAGCTTTCTTT.

This clonotype was seen only a few times. The chain couples TRBV12-3 or TRBV12-4 to TRBJ1-4; TRBD1 is a possible D gene (6 bases). V gave up 6 bases and J gave up 8 bases, with 19 bases separating them. This CDR3 comprises 15 residues. In DNA form, the CDR3 reads TGTGCCAGCAGACCCCGCCGGGGGAGGGGGGAAAAACTGTTTTTT. It yields the protein CASRPRRGRGEKLFF.

The CDR3 bases are TGTGCCAGCAGCGTACAGGGGGACAGGGGGCAAGAGACCCAGTACTTC. Translated, it gives CASSVQGDRGQETQYF. V and J are TRBV9 and TRBJ2-5; 11 bases line up with TRBD1. The junction had 4 bases not matched to a gene; V was cut back by 1 base and J by 2 bases. The CDR3 sequence is 16 residues long. CDR1 is SGDLS, CDR2 YYNGEE, per germline.

The genes are TRBV11-2 and TRBJ2-7; D gene unclear. The CDR3 has 14 residues. The germline gives CDR1 SGHAT, CDR2 FQNNGV. The V end lost 4 bases, the J end lost 3 bases, and 13 bases lay between the germline ends. As DNA, the CDR3 is TGTGCCAGCAGCTACCCTGATGTAGTCTACGAGCAGTACTTC. Protein: CASSYPDVVYEQYF.

Only a few counts were recorded for this clonotype. The chain recombines TRBV4-2 with TRBJ1-1; D call uncertain. V dropped 0 bases and J dropped 7 bases, with 18 bases sitting between them. The CDR3 covers 16 residues. Germline CDR1 is LGHNA and CDR2 is YNFKEQ. The CDR3 DNA follows: TGTGCCAGCAGCCAAGAATGGGTTGGAGGCCCATTTGAAGCTTTCTTT. It codes for CASSQEWVGGPFEAFF.

This clonotype was seen a few times. Written as DNA, the CDR3 is TGTGCCATCAGTAAGCGGGGGGCCGATTACGAGCAGTACTTC. Translation gives CAISKRGADYEQYF. The chain links TRBV10-3 to TRBJ2-7; 9 nucleotides align to TRBD2. The CDR3 sequence is 14 residues long. Germline CDR1 reads ENHRY; CDR2 reads SYGVKD. Unmatched junction bases numbered 6, after V lost 5 bases and J lost 4 bases.

This clonotype was counted many times. The J gene is TRBJ1-3, the V gene TRBV5-1; no firm D call. The germline V gene encodes CDR1 SGHRS and CDR2 YFSETQ. The CDR3 contains 15 residues. The V end was cut by 0 bases, the J end by 8 bases, with 15 bases between. In DNA, the CDR3 is TGCGCCAGCAGCTTGGAGTATAGGACGCCAGACACCATATATTTT. Translated, it gives CASSLEYRTPDTIYF.

The chain recombines TRBV7-2 with TRBJ2-1; a weak D match, TRBD1 (7 bases). The CDR3 covers 16 residues. Germline V CDR1 and CDR2: SGHTA, FQGNSA. V was pared by 0 bases and J by 2 bases, with 11 bases between. CDR3 nucleotide sequence: TGTGCCAGCAGCTTAGCGCGCGGGACAGCCTACAATGAGCAGTTCTTC. It yields the protein CASSLARGTAYNEQFF.

This clonotype was recorded a few times. V gene TRBV7-2 combines with J gene TRBJ1-1; 7 nucleotides line up with TRBD1. Germline-derived CDR1 and CDR2 are SGHTA and FQGNSA. J lost 6 bases, V lost 5 bases, and 9 bases had no gene match. CDR3 size: 14 residues. CDR3 region: CASSIGQGGSEAFF. CDR3 nucleotide sequence: TGTGCCAGCAGCATAGGTCAGGGGGGGTCTGAAGCTTTCTTT.

This clonotype came up many times. The rearrangement joins TRBV12-3 or TRBV12-4 to TRBJ2-2, with D unresolved. The CDR3 totals 13 residues. The V and J ends lost 2 bases and 6 bases respectively, with 7 bases between them. DNA of the CDR3: TGTGCCAGCAGTTTAAGAGAATCCGGGGAGCTGTTTTTT. Translating it yields CASSLRESGELFF.

This clonotype was observed many times. J is TRBJ2-7 and V is TRBV6-2 or TRBV6-3; 8 bases map to TRBD2. Germline CDR1 MNHEY, CDR2 SVGEGT. V gave up 7 bases and J gave up 1 base; unmatched junction bases: 3. The length of the CDR3 is 13 residues. CDR3 sequence: CASNIAGSYEQYF. The CDR3 nucleotides are TGTGCCAGCAATATAGCGGGGTCCTACGAGCAGTACTTC.

This clonotype was observed at least ten times. V usage is TRBV9 and J usage is TRBJ1-1; the D gene is possibly TRBD1 (5 bases). This CDR3 spans 13 amino acids. The germline CDR1 and CDR2 sequences are SGDLS and YYNGEE. V shed 0 bases and J shed 7 bases, with 10 bases lying between them. The CDR3 nucleotides are TGTGCCAGCAGCGTAGTGAGCGACAGTGAAGCTTTCTTT. Translated: CASSVVSDSEAFF.

The chain carries TRBV7-2 and TRBJ2-7, with D possibly TRBD1 on 5 matching bases. Trimming pared 1 base from V and 2 bases from J, leaving 12 bases between. Germline assignment: CDR1 SGHTA and CDR2 FQGNSA. The CDR3 length is 15 residues. The CDR3 loop reads CASSLGPGWAYEQYF. The CDR3, as DNA: TGTGCCAGCAGCTTAGGGCCAGGGTGGGCCTACGAGCAGTACTTC.

In its sample, this clonotype was seen a few times. This sequence joins TRBV20-1 and TRBJ2-2; possibly TRBD2 for D (6 bases). CDR3 length: 14 residues. V lost 2 bases, J lost 5 bases, and 12 bases lay in between. Germline V lookup: CDR1 DFQATT, CDR2 SNEGSKA (reference sequence). The CDR3 spells CSARPGGPTGELFF. The DNA of the CDR3 is TGCAGTGCTAGACCCGGAGGGCCGACCGGGGAGCTGTTTTTT.

V usage is TRBV3-1 and J usage is TRBJ2-7; no definite D call. Trimming pared 2 bases from V and 0 bases from J, leaving 8 bases between. CDR3 size: 14 residues. Germline V gene lookup returns CDR1 LGHDT and CDR2 YNNKEL (reference sequence). DNA for the CDR3: TGTGCCAGCAGCCAATCTTGGGGCTCCTACGAGCAGTACTTC. This translates into CASSQSWGSYEQYF.

This clonotype was seen a few times. The rearrangement uses TRBV4-3 and TRBJ2-1; TRBD2 is a possible D gene (5 bases). The CDR3 is 16 amino acids. Germline V CDR1 and CDR2: LGHNA, YSLEER. V shed 0 bases and J shed 4 bases, with 13 bases lying between them. CDR3 in amino acids: CASSQDETGTYNEQFF. DNA for the CDR3: TGCGCCAGCAGCCAAGATGAAACGGGAACATACAATGAGCAGTTCTTC.

The rearrangement links TRBV9 to TRBJ2-5, with 9 bases lining up with TRBD1. The CDR3 loop spans 16 amino acids. Germline CDR1 SGDLS, CDR2 YYNGEE. The V segment lost 5 bases and the J segment 2 bases; nucleotides outside the gene matches: 10. CDR3 coding DNA: TGTGCCAGCAGGCCTACGACAGGGGGAACTCAAGAGACCCAGTACTTC. It is translated as CASRPTTGGTQETQYF.

This clonotype has at least ten counts. The chain joins TRBV5-1 to TRBJ2-2; D not certain. Trimming left V 0 bases short and J 3 bases short, with 6 bases between. The CDR3 covers 14 residues. CDR1 is SGHRS, CDR2 YFSETQ, per germline. Written as DNA, the CDR3 is TGCGCCAGCAGCTTGGACAGCTACACCGGGGAGCTGTTTTTT. Protein product: CASSLDSYTGELFF.